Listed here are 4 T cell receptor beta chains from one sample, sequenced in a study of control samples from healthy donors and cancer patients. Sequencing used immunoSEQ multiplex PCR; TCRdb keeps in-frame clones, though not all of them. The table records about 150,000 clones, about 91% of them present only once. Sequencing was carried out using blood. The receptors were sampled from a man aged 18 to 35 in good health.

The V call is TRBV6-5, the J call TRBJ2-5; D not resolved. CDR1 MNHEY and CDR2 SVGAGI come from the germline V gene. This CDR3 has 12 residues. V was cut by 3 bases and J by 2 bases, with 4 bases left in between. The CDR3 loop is CASSYDQETQYF. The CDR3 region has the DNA TGTGCCAGCAGTTATGATCAAGAGACCCAGTACTTC.

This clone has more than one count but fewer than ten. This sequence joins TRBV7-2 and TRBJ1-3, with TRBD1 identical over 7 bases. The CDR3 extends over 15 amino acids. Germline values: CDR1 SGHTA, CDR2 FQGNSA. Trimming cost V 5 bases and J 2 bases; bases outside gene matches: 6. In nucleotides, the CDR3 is TGTGCCAGCAGCCTATCGGGGACAGCTGGAAACACCATATATTTT. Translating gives CASSLSGTAGNTIYF.

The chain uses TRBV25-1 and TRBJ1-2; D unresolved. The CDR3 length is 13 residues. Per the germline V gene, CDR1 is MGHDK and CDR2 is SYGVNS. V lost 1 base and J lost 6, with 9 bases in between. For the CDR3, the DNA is TGTGCCAGCAGTGAATTCGAGAGGGATGGCTACACCTTC. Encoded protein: CASSEFERDGYTF.

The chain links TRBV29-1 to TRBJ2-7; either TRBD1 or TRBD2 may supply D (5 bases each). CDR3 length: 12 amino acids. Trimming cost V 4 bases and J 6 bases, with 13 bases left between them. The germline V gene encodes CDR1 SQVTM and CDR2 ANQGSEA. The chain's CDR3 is CSVGDPRVEQYF. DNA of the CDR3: TGCAGCGTTGGGGACCCCAGGGTCGAGCAGTACTTC.